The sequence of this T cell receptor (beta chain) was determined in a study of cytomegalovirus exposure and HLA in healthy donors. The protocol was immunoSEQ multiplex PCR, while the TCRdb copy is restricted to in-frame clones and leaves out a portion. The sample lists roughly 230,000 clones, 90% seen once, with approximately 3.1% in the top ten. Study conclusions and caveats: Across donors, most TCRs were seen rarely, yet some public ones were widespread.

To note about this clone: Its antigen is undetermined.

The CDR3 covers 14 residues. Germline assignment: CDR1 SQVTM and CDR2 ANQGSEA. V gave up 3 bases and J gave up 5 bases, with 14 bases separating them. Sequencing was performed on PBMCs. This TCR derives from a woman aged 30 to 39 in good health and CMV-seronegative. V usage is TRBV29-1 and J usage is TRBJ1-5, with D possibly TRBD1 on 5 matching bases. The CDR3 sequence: CSVEIGGRDQPQHF. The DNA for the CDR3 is TGCAGCGTTGAGATTGGCGGCAGGGATCAGCCCCAGCATTTT.